Sequencing of this T cell receptor beta chain was carried out in a study of cytomegalovirus exposure and HLA in healthy donors. Whole-study results and caveats: Being indistinguishable, some V segments were excluded, TRBV6-2 and TRBV6-3 among them. TCR beta V segments were, for the most part, productive about 87% or about 30% of the time in an earlier analysis. It was assumed in the presence/absence analyses that sequencing depth was roughly uniform across donors. Cytomegalovirus association was listed for under 200 TCR beta chains.

This CDR3 is 17 amino acids long. Germline V CDR1 and CDR2: SGHNT, YENEEA. Trimming took 5 bases from V and 0 from J; bases not matched to a gene: 10. A remark on this clone: Its antigen is unidentified.

PCR primers comprised 60 Vbeta and 13 Jbeta primers. Repertoires were generated with immunoSEQ multiplex PCR, while TCRdb's copy carries only in-frame clones and drops some. The sample shows roughly 100,000 clones, approximately 78% of them seen only once. This chain connects TRBV11-3 to TRBJ2-1; 7 bases line up with TRBD2. The sequenced sample consisted of PBMCs. The origin of this receptor is a woman aged 40 to 55 in good health and CMV-seronegative. The CDR3 sequence is CASSISLSGSSYNEQFF. The DNA for the CDR3 is TGTGCCAGCAGCATCTCCCTTAGCGGGTCCTCCTACAATGAGCAGTTCTTC.